This TCR beta chain was captured in a study of blood T cell repertoires in COVID-19. At the level of the study: Acute and convalescent COVID-19 samples came from the United States, Italy and Spain. In each case, the material was cDNA or gDNA derived from T cells, B-cell-depleted T cells, or PBMCs.

In the original analysis: Reference gene primer amplification gave nucleated cell count estimates. Using immunoSEQ multiplex PCR, the repertoire was profiled, and TCRdb retains in-frame clones only, with some absent. That table supplies the V and J calls and clone size; D and trimming were determined from the DNA. The table records 110,000 or so clones, 90% of them present only once. V lost 6 bases, J lost 12 bases, and 10 bases stayed unmatched. The CDR3 runs 13 residues. From germline, CDR1 is KGHSH and CDR2 LQKENI. The receptor was derived from a woman aged 45-65 years with acute or convalescent COVID-19. The chain links TRBV18 to TRBJ1-4; TRBD1 matches 7 bases. The sample taken for sequencing was peripheral blood. The CDR3 reads CASSLGQAVELFF. CDR3 nucleotides: TGTGCCAGCTCCCTCGGACAGGCAGTAGAACTGTTTTTT. The full variable domain, with the rest looked up from reference TRBV18 and TRBJ1-4, is NAGVMQNPRHLVRRRGQEARLRCSPMKGHSHVYWYRQLPEEGLKFMVYLQKENIIDESGMPKERFSAEFPKEGPSILRIQQVVRGDSAAYFCASSLGQAVELFFGSGTQLSVL.